This entry concerns a single T cell receptor beta chain. This sample was taken from a study of blood T cell repertoires in COVID-19. Study overall: The study drew acute and convalescent COVID-19 samples from the United States, Italy and Spain. In each case, the material was cDNA or gDNA derived from T cells, B-cell-depleted T cells, or PBMCs.

Clinical history reported by participants formed the basis on which cohorts were assigned. A case of COVID-19 had been met by exposed participants within 2 weeks before study entry. Sequencing used immunoSEQ multiplex PCR; TCRdb keeps in-frame clones, though not all of them. This table has roughly 400,000 clones, just over 90% appearing once. The V segment lost 3 bases and the J segment 3 bases; nucleotides outside the gene matches: 1. The CDR3 covers 13 residues. From germline, CDR1 is KGHSH and CDR2 LQKENI. This clonotype was sampled from a woman in her 40s who had been exposed to COVID-19. The J gene is TRBJ2-7, the V gene TRBV18; 8 bases are shared with TRBD2. Sequencing was carried out using PBMCs or T cells enriched from blood (not recorded which). The CDR3: CASSPGLDYEQYF. CDR3 coding DNA: TGTGCCAGCTCACCGGGACTAGACTACGAGCAGTACTTC.